The 5 T cell receptor beta chains in this list originate from one sample, sequenced in a study of PD-1 blockade in classical Hodgkin lymphoma. TCRdb's table, derived via immunoSEQ multiplex PCR, lists solely in-frame clones and lacks some. The sample holds roughly 30,000 clones, roughly three quarters seen once. No patient escaped relapse after autologous stem cell transplantation, and brentuximab vedotin exposure varied. The starting material was peripheral blood mononuclear cells (PBMCs), obtained before the second cycle of nivolumab. The receptors were gathered from a human donor with classical Hodgkin lymphoma.

The V call is TRBV4-3, the J call TRBJ2-2; tentatively, D is TRBD1 or TRBD2 (6 bases each). The CDR3 runs 16 residues. Germline V lookup: CDR1 LGHNA, CDR2 YSLEER. Deletions cut 0 bases from V and 4 bases from J, with 12 bases between. CDR3 in amino acids: CASSQEQGLSTGELFF. CDR3 nucleotide sequence: TGCGCCAGCAGCCAAGAACAGGGACTGAGCACCGGGGAGCTGTTTTTT.

The chain carries TRBV14 and TRBJ2-2; no clear D gene. Germline V CDR1 and CDR2: SGHDN, FVKESK. The CDR3 sequence is 14 residues long. Trimming removed 1 base from V and 5 bases from J, with 8 bases in between. The CDR3: CASSQVSGTGELFF. The CDR3 nucleotides are TGTGCCAGCAGCCAAGTATCAGGTACCGGGGAGCTGTTTTTT.

V usage is TRBV18 and J usage is TRBJ1-3; no reliable D call. This CDR3 contains 14 residues. Per the germline V gene, CDR1 is KGHSH and CDR2 is LQKENI. V was pared by 2 bases and J by 3 bases, with 8 bases between. The CDR3 region is CASSPRDFGNTIYF. In DNA, the CDR3 is TGTGCCAGCTCACCAAGGGATTTTGGAAACACCATATATTTT.

This clone turned up a few times. The chain uses TRBV2 and TRBJ2-5; 10 nucleotides line up with TRBD2. This CDR3 region has 19 residues. In germline, CDR1 is SNHLY, CDR2 FYNNEI. The V segment lost 1 base and the J segment 1 base; nucleotides outside the gene matches: 12. The DNA for the CDR3 is TGTGCCAGCAGTGAAGATTGGCTAGCGGGAGCCTTCCTCCAAGAGACCCAGTACTTC. Amino acids: CASSEDWLAGAFLQETQYF.

V gene TRBV6-1 combines with J gene TRBJ2-7, with D possibly called TRBD1 or TRBD2 (5 bases each). Germline V CDR1 and CDR2: MNHNS, SASEGT. Deletions cut 5 bases from V and 2 bases from J, with 7 bases between. The CDR3 is 12 residues long. The CDR3 reads CASSRDPYEQYF. The CDR3 nucleotides read TGTGCCAGCAGTCGGGACCCCTACGAGCAGTACTTC.